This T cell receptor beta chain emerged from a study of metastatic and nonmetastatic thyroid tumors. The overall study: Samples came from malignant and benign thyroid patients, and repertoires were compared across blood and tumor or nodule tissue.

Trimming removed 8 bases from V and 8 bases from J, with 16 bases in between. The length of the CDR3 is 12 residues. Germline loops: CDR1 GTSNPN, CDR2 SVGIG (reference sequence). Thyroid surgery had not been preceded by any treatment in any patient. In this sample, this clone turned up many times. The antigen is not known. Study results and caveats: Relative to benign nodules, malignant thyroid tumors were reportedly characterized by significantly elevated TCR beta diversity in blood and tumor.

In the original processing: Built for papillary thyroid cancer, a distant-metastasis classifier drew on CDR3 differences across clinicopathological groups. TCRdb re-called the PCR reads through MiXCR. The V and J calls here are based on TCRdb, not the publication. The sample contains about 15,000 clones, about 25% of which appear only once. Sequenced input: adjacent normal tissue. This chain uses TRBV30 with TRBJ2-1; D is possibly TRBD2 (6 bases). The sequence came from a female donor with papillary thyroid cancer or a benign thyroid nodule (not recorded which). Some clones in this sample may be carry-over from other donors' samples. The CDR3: CAHSPTGDEQFF. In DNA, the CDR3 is TGTGCCCATAGCCCTACGGGGGATGAGCAGTTCTTC.